Listed below are T cell receptor beta chains from one sample, sequenced in a study of blood T cell repertoires in COVID-19. Using immunoSEQ multiplex PCR, the repertoire was profiled, and TCRdb retains in-frame clones only, with some absent. The table records about 64,000 clones, approximately 78% of them present only once. The sequenced sample was peripheral blood. These receptor sequences come from a human donor in a cohort sampled during active COVID-19. The CDR3 runs from the conserved cysteine through the conserved F or W. Each record gives: V gene, J gene, CDR3 protein.

v_gene: TRBV19; j_gene: TRBJ1-1; CDR3aa: CASSIDHRNTEAFF
v_gene: TRBV19; j_gene: TRBJ1-2; CDR3aa: CASSIAGRGGYTF
v_gene: TRBV19; j_gene: TRBJ2-1; CDR3aa: CASSIQRGYHNEQFF
v_gene: TRBV6-4; j_gene: TRBJ1-3; CDR3aa: CASSDSRPISGNTIYF
v_gene: TRBV12-3/TRBV12-4; j_gene: TRBJ1-1; CDR3aa: CASSPTLNTEAFF
v_gene: TRBV3-1/TRBV3-2; j_gene: TRBJ1-6; CDR3aa: CASSSGRASPLHF
v_gene: TRBV11-3; j_gene: TRBJ2-2; CDR3aa: CASSPGLGQGNTGELFF
v_gene: TRBV27; j_gene: TRBJ1-2; CDR3aa: CASSLSRGQAYGYTF
v_gene: TRBV6-5; j_gene: TRBJ2-7; CDR3aa: CASSKPRGPPYEQYF
v_gene: TRBV5-4; j_gene: TRBJ2-2; CDR3aa: CASSLDGRVDIPGELFF
v_gene: TRBV5-1; j_gene: TRBJ2-7; CDR3aa: CASSRSQGAGDEQYF
v_gene: TRBV10-1; j_gene: TRBJ2-1; CDR3aa: CASSGGTGTSGGNEQFF
v_gene: TRBV5-1; j_gene: TRBJ1-4; CDR3aa: CASSADREKLFF
v_gene: TRBV2; j_gene: TRBJ1-2; CDR3aa: CASGDRGRGYTF
v_gene: TRBV2; j_gene: TRBJ2-1; CDR3aa: CASSENGGWGEQFF
v_gene: TRBV27; j_gene: TRBJ1-6; CDR3aa: CASSLSRGLGSPLHF
v_gene: TRBV19; j_gene: TRBJ2-1; CDR3aa: CASSSYRDRGHNEQFF
v_gene: TRBV5-1; j_gene: TRBJ2-5; CDR3aa: CASSLGAQGWVETQYF
v_gene: TRBV28; j_gene: TRBJ1-5; CDR3aa: CASSLHRGTDNQPQHF
v_gene: TRBV6-5; j_gene: TRBJ1-1; CDR3aa: CASSYQTGNTEAFF
v_gene: TRBV11-2; j_gene: TRBJ1-4; CDR3aa: CASSPDQGSNEKLFF
v_gene: TRBV15; j_gene: TRBJ1-5; CDR3aa: CATTVGGSPNQPQHF
v_gene: TRBV3-1/TRBV3-2; j_gene: TRBJ2-5; CDR3aa: CASSRAGGQETQYF
v_gene: TRBV6-6; j_gene: TRBJ1-1; CDR3aa: CASSPVTGGSTEAFF
v_gene: TRBV7-2; j_gene: TRBJ2-1; CDR3aa: CASSLTASGYNEQFF
v_gene: TRBV5-1; j_gene: TRBJ2-7; CDR3aa: CASSLGPQVLTEQYF
v_gene: TRBV15; j_gene: TRBJ1-2; CDR3aa: CATSIDRATAQIYGYTF
v_gene: TRBV9; j_gene: TRBJ2-2; CDR3aa: CASSTGLAAYTGELFF
v_gene: TRBV7-9; j_gene: TRBJ1-6; CDR3aa: CASSLAAGVESPLHF
v_gene: TRBV7-2; j_gene: TRBJ1-1; CDR3aa: CASRSSGTRRVNTEAFF
v_gene: TRBV9; j_gene: TRBJ1-3; CDR3aa: CASSVDASVRNTIYF
v_gene: TRBV30; j_gene: TRBJ2-7; CDR3aa: CAWSVRLAGLEQYF